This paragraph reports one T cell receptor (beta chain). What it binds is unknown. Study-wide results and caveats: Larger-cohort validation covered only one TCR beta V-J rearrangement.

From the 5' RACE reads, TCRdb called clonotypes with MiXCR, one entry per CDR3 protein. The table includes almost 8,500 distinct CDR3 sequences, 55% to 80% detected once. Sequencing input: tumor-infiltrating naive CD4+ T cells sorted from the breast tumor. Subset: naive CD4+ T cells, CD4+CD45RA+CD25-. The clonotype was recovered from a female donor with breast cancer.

CDR3 protein: CSATGQGLSMDTQYF. The CDR3, as DNA: TGCAGTGCTACCGGACAGGGCCTAAGCATGGATACGCAGTATTTT. This sequence joins TRBV20-1 and TRBJ2-3, with 8 bases lining up with TRBD1. This CDR3 is built from 15 residues. With V trimmed by 4 bases and J by 6 bases, 12 bases remained unmatched. Germline values: CDR1 DFQATT, CDR2 SNEGSKA (reference sequence).